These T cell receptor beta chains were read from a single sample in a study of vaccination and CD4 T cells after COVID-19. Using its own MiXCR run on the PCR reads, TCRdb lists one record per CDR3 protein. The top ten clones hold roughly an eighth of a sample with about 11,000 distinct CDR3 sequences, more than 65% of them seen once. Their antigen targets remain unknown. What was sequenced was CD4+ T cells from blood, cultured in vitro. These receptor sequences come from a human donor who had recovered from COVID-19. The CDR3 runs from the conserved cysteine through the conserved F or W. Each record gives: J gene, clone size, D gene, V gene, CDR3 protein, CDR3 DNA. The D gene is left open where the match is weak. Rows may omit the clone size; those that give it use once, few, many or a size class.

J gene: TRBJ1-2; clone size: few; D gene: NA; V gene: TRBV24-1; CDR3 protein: CATRDSVDGYTF; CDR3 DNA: TGTGCCACCAGAGACAGTGTTGATGGCTACACCTTC
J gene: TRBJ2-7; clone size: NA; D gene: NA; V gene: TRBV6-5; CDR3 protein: CASSYGDISYEQYF; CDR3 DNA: TGTGCCAGCAGTTACGGGGACATTTCCTACGAGCAGTACTTC
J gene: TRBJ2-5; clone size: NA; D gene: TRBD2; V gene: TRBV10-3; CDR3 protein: CAISGTSRQETQYF; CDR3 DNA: TGTGCCATCAGCGGGACTAGCCGACAAGAGACCCAGTACTTC
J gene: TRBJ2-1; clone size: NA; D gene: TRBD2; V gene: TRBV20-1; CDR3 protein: CSARDQELAGEKQFF; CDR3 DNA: TGCAGTGCTAGAGATCAGGAACTAGCGGGAGAGAAGCAGTTCTTC
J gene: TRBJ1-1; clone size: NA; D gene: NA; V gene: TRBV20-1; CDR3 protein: CSARARGRSNTEAFF; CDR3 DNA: TGCAGTGCTAGAGCCAGGGGACGTTCGAACACTGAAGCTTTCTTT
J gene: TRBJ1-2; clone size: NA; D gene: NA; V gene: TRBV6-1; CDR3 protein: CASRAPGEPRGYTF; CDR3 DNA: TGTGCCAGCAGGGCCCCAGGGGAGCCTCGGGGCTACACCTTC
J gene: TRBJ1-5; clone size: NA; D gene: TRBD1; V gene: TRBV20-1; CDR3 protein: CSARVVRGSNQPQHF; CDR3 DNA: TGCAGTGCTAGAGTGGTCAGGGGGAGCAATCAGCCCCAGCATTTT
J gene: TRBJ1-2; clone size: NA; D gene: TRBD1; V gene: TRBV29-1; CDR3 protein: CSVAAGGGGYTF; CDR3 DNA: TGCAGCGTTGCCGCAGGGGGCGGGGGCTACACCTTC
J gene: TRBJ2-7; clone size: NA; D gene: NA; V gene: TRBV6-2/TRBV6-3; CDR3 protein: CASSYEVGGYYEQYF; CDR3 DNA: TGTGCCAGCAGTTACGAGGTAGGGGGGTACTACGAGCAGTACTTC
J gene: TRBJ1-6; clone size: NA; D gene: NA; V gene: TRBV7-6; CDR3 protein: CASSLVPNSPLHF; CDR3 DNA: TGTGCCAGCAGCTTAGTTCCCAATTCACCCCTCCACTTT
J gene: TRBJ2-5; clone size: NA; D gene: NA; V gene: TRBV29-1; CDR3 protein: CSVVFGARVGETQYF; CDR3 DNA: TGCAGCGTTGTCTTCGGTGCCAGGGTTGGGGAGACCCAGTACTTC
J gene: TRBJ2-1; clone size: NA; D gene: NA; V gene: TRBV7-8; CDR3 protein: CASSLGQGSSNEQFF; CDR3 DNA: TGTGCCAGCAGCTTAGGCCAGGGATCGTCCAATGAGCAGTTCTTC
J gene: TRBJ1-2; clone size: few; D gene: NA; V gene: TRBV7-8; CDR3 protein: CASSLVGQGDYGYTF; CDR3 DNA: TGTGCCAGCAGCTTAGTTGGTCAGGGAGACTATGGCTACACCTTC
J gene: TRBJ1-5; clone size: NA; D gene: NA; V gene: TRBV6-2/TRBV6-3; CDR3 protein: CASSVGQNNQPQHF; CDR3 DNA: TGTGCCAGCTCGGTCGGACAGAACAATCAGCCCCAGCATTTT
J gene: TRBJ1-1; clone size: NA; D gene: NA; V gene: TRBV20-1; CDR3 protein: CSAEPGGDTEAFF; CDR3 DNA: TGCAGTGCCGAGCCGGGGGGAGACACTGAAGCTTTCTTT
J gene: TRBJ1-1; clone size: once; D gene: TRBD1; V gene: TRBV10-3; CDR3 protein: CAIRRDSEAFF; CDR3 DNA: TGTGCCATCAGGAGGGACAGCGAAGCTTTCTTT
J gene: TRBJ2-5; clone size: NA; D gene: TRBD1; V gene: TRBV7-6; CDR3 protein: CASSSGTGREETQYF; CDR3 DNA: TGTGCCAGCAGCTCCGGGACAGGGAGAGAGGAGACCCAGTACTTC
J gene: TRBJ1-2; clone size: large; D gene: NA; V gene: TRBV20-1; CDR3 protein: CSARDRSTGNVYGYTF; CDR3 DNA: TGCAGTGCTAGAGATCGTTCCACAGGGAACGTCTATGGCTACACCTTC
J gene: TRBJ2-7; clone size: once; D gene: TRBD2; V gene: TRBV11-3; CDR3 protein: CASSTYPGLAGSEQYF; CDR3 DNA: TGTGCCAGCAGCACCTACCCTGGACTAGCGGGTAGCGAGCAGTACTTC
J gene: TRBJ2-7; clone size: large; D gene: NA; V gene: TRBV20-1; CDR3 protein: CSATSNEQYF; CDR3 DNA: TGCAGTGCCACTAGCAACGAGCAGTACTTC
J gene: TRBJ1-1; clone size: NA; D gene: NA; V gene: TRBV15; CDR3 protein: CATQRGTGTEAFF; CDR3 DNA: TGTGCCACCCAACGCGGGACCGGCACTGAAGCTTTCTTT
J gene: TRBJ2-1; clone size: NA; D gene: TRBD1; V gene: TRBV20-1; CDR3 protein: CSARDEVTGSYNEQFF; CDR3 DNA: TGCAGTGCTAGAGATGAGGTGACAGGGTCCTACAATGAGCAGTTCTTC
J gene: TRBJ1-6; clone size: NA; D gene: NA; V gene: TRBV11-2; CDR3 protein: CASSLTLSGNSPLHF; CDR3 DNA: TGTGCCAGCAGCTTAACACTCTCAGGGAATTCACCCCTCCACTTT
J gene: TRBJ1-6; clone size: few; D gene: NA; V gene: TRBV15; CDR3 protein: CATSRDGALDSPLHF; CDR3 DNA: TGTGCCACCAGCAGAGACGGGGCATTAGATTCACCCCTCCACTTT
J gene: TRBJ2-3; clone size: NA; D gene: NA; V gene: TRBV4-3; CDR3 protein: CASSQEVLSLARTDTQYF; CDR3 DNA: TGCGCCAGCAGCCAAGAGGTCCTATCGCTAGCCCGCACAGATACGCAGTATTTT
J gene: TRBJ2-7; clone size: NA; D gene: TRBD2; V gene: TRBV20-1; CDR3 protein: CSALGLAGGNPYEQYF; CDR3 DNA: TGCAGTGCCTTGGGACTAGCGGGAGGAAACCCCTACGAGCAGTACTTC
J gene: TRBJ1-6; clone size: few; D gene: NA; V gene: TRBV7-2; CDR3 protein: CASSAGTDVPLHF; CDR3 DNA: TGTGCCAGCAGCGCCGGGACCGACGTTCCCCTCCACTTT
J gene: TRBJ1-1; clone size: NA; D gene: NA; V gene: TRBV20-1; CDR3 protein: CSAPGQNTEAFF; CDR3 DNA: TGCAGTGCTCCGGGACAAAACACTGAAGCTTTCTTT
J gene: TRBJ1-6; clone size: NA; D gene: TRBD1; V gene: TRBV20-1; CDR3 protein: CSQRDRGFGPLHF; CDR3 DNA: TGCAGCCAAAGGGACAGGGGGTTTGGGCCCCTCCACTTT
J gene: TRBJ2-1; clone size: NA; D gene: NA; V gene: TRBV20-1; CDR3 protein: CSALTRVNEQFF; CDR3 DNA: TGCAGTGCCCTCACTAGGGTCAATGAGCAGTTCTTC
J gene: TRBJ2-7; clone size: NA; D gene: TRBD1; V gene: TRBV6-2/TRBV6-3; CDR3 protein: CASSRSGQGYEQYF; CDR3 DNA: TGTGCCAGCAGTCGGTCGGGACAGGGGTACGAGCAGTACTTC
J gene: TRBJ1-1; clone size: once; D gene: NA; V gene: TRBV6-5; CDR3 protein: CASSYAGNTEAFF; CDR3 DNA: TGTGCCAGCAGTTACGCAGGGAACACTGAAGCTTTCTTT
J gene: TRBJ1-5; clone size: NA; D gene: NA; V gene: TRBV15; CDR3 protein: CATSRGMAREEAQHF; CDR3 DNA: TGTGCCACCAGCAGAGGGATGGCTAGGGAAGAAGCCCAGCATTTT
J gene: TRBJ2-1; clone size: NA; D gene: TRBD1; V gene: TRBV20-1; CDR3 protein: CSATNHRGDNEQFF; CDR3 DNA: TGCAGTGCTACCAACCACAGGGGAGACAATGAGCAGTTCTTC
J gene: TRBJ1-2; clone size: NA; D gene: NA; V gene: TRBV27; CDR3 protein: CASSPYRGAVSRPTNYGYTF; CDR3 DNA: TGTGCCAGCAGCCCTTATCGGGGTGCAGTGTCACGCCCGACTAACTATGGCTACACCTTC
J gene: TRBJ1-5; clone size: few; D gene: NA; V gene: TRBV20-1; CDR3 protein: CSAVTDNQPQHF; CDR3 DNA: TGCAGTGCTGTGACTGACAATCAGCCCCAGCATTTT
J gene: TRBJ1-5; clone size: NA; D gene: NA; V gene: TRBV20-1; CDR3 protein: CSALWGSPNQPQHF; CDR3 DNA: TGCAGTGCTTTATGGGGATCTCCCAATCAGCCCCAGCATTTT
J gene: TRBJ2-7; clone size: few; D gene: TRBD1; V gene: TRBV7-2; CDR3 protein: CASSRIQIRTGTHGYEQYF; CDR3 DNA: TGTGCCAGCAGCCGAATCCAAATTCGGACAGGGACACACGGCTACGAGCAGTACTTC
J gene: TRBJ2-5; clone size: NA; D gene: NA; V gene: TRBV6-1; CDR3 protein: CASSMSRAEETQYF; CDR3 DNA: TGTGCCAGCAGTATGAGCCGGGCGGAGGAGACCCAGTACTTC
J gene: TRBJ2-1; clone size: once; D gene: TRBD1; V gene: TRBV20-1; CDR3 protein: CSATDWDSYTYNEQFF; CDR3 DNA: TGCAGTGCCACCGATTGGGACAGTTATACCTACAATGAGCAGTTCTTC
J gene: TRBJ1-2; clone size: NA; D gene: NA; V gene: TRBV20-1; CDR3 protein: CSASKPSGNYGYTF; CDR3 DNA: TGCAGTGCTTCTAAGCCCAGCGGTAACTATGGCTACACCTTC
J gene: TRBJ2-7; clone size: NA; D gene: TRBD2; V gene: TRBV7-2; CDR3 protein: CASSRLAGADEQYF; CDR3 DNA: TGTGCCAGCAGCCGCCTAGCGGGAGCGGATGAGCAGTACTTC
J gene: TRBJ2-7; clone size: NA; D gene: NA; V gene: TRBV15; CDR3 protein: CATSRGGRKPYEQYF; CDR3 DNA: TGTGCCACCAGCAGAGGAGGGAGGAAGCCCTACGAGCAGTACTTC
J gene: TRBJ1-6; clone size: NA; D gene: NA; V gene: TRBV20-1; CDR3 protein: CSAGPPDTVTPLHF; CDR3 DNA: TGCAGTGCTGGACCCCCGGACACAGTCACACCCCTCCACTTT
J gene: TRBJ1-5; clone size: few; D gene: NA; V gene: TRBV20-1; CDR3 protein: CSVRGQKPQPQHF; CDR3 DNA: TGCAGTGTCAGAGGGCAGAAGCCCCAGCCCCAGCATTTT
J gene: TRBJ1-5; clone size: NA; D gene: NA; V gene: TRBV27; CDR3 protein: CASIIGGGNQPQHF; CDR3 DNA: TGTGCCAGCATCATCGGGGGTGGCAATCAGCCCCAGCATTTT